This is a list of T cell receptor beta chains from one sample in a study of control samples from healthy donors and cancer patients. TCRdb's table, derived via immunoSEQ multiplex PCR, lists solely in-frame clones and lacks some. This table holds fewer than 85,000 clones, around 89% found once. Sequenced sample: blood. The receptor source for this set is a man over 45 in good health. CDR3s include the opening cysteine and the closing phenylalanine or tryptophan. D genes are given only for firm matches. Not all rows give a size; the values are once, few, many and, for expanded clones, a class.

j_gene,abundance,d_gene,v_gene,CDR3nt,CDR3aa
TRBJ1-1,.,.,TRBV9,TGTGCCAGCAGCGTAGTGTCTCCGCCTCGTGGTACTGAAGCTTTCTTT,CASSVVSPPRGTEAFF
TRBJ2-2,.,TRBD2,TRBV9,TGTGCCAGCAGCGTACATTTAGCGGGGGAGGCCACCGGGGAGCTGTTTTTT,CASSVHLAGEATGELFF
TRBJ1-1,.,.,TRBV6-2/TRBV6-3,TGTGCCAGCAGTTACGGGGCAGTATCGGGAGCTTTCTTT,CASSYGAVSGAFF
TRBJ2-7,.,TRBD1,TRBV4-1,TGCGCCAGCAGCCAACCTGTGGACAGGGGAGGCTCCTACGAGCAGTACTTC,CASSQPVDRGGSYEQYF
TRBJ2-7,.,TRBD1,TRBV12-5,TGTGCTAGTGGCCAGGACAGGGGAGACTACGAGCAGTACTTC,CASGQDRGDYEQYF
TRBJ2-6,once,.,TRBV27,TGTGCCAGCAGTTTCCTAGGGCAGGGAGCCCTGATCTACTCTGGGGCCAACGTCCTGACTTTC,CASSFLGQGALIYSGANVLTF
TRBJ2-3,.,TRBD2,TRBV11-1,TGTGCCAGCAGCCCCCATAGCGGGGGGGCCACAGATACGCAGTATTTT,CASSPHSGGATDTQYF
TRBJ2-1,.,TRBD1,TRBV6-5,TGTGCCAGCAGTTACGAGGGGGCCGACTACAATGAGCAGTTCTTC,CASSYEGADYNEQFF
TRBJ1-2,.,.,TRBV2,TGTGCCAGCAGGGGGACGGATGCAACTAACTATGGCTACACCTTC,CASRGTDATNYGYTF
TRBJ1-1,.,.,TRBV19,TGTGCCAGTAGTATTAGGTTCGGGGCCGAGAACACTGAAGCTTTCTTT,CASSIRFGAENTEAFF
TRBJ2-1,.,.,TRBV3-1/TRBV3-2,TGTGCCAGCAGCCAAGCCCCCCTCCTAACCTACAATGAGCAGTTCTTC,CASSQAPLLTYNEQFF
TRBJ1-3,once,.,TRBV5-1,TGCGCCAGCAAACAGGACTCTGGAAACACCATATATTTT,CASKQDSGNTIYF
TRBJ1-3,.,.,TRBV7-9,TGTGCCAGCAGCTTGTGGACTTTCCTCTCTGGAAACACCATATATTTT,CASSLWTFLSGNTIYF
TRBJ2-7,.,TRBD2,TRBV6-5,TGTGCCAGCAGCCCCGGGCGGGGGGAGCAGTACTTC,CASSPGRGEQYF
TRBJ2-5,.,.,TRBV19,TGTGCCAGTAGCTTCGACAGTGCCTTTCAGACCCAGTACTTC,CASSFDSAFQTQYF
TRBJ2-7,few,.,TRBV6-2/TRBV6-3,TGTGCCAGCAGTTACTTCGCTGGTGGGGAGCAGTACTTC,CASSYFAGGEQYF
TRBJ1-5,few,.,TRBV7-2,TGTGCCAGCAGCTTAGGGCTTGGGCCCCAGCATTTT,CASSLGLGPQHF
TRBJ1-6,once,.,TRBV20-1,TGCAGTGCTAGCCCTTCACCCCTCCACTTT,CSASPSPLHF
TRBJ1-4,.,.,TRBV28,TGTGCCAGCAGCCCACAAGGGCCAGCAGGTGAAAAACTGTTTTTT,CASSPQGPAGEKLFF
TRBJ1-2,.,.,TRBV4-3,TGCGCCAGCAGCCAAGTGGTAGGGGGAAATGGCTACACCTTC,CASSQVVGGNGYTF
TRBJ2-2,.,TRBD1,TRBV7-6,TGTGCCAGCAGCTTAACCCTGCCAGGGGGCACGAACACCGGGGAGCTGTTTTTT,CASSLTLPGGTNTGELFF
TRBJ1-1,.,.,TRBV20-1,TGCAGTGCTGCGGACGGGGGAGCTTTCTTT,CSAADGGAFF
TRBJ2-5,.,.,TRBV18,TGTGCCAGCTCATCCATAGGGGGACCAAGGGAGACCCAGTACTTC,CASSSIGGPRETQYF
TRBJ1-2,few,.,TRBV27,TGTGCCAGCAGCCCTGGGCACCCAGGCTACACCTTC,CASSPGHPGYTF
TRBJ1-1,.,TRBD1,TRBV2,TGTGCCAGCAGTGATCCGTCAACAGGGGCGGGCACTGAAGCTTTCTTT,CASSDPSTGAGTEAFF
TRBJ2-7,.,TRBD1,TRBV27,TGTGCCAGCAGCCTCGTTTGGGACAGCTACGAGCAGTACTTC,CASSLVWDSYEQYF
TRBJ2-2,.,.,TRBV19,TGTGCCAGTAGTATAGGGACGGCCACCGGGGAGCTGTTTTTT,CASSIGTATGELFF
TRBJ2-7,.,TRBD2,TRBV7-2,TGTGCCAGCAGCTCAAAGCGGGGGAGCTCCTACGAGCAGTACTTC,CASSSKRGSSYEQYF
TRBJ1-1,.,.,TRBV3-1/TRBV3-2,TGTGCCAGCAGCCCTTCTGGACAGCCCGCCCACACTGAAGCTTTCTTT,CASSPSGQPAHTEAFF
TRBJ2-7,.,TRBD1,TRBV23-1,TGCGCCAGCAGTCAATCGGGACAGGGATCCCTACGGACCCATAACGAGCAGTACTTC,CASSQSGQGSLRTHNEQYF
TRBJ2-7,.,TRBD1,TRBV6-5,TGTGCCAGCAGTTACTCCGGGACAGCCACCTACGAGCAGTACTTC,CASSYSGTATYEQYF
TRBJ1-1,.,TRBD1,TRBV27,TGTGCCAGCAGACCAGGACAGGGTGGCCTTCAAGGGGGTGAAGCTTTCTTT,CASRPGQGGLQGGEAFF
TRBJ2-3,.,.,TRBV7-6,TGTGCCAGCAGCAATGGACTTGGCAGCACAGATACGCAGTATTTT,CASSNGLGSTDTQYF
TRBJ1-1,.,TRBD1,TRBV2,TGTGCCAGCGGGCAGGGGGTGCTGAACACTGAAGCTTTCTTT,CASGQGVLNTEAFF
TRBJ2-3,.,.,TRBV27,TGTGCCAGCAGTTTATTAGGGGCGGATACGCAGTATTTT,CASSLLGADTQYF
TRBJ1-1,.,.,TRBV7-2,TGTGCCAGCAGCCCAGGAGGGGGATTGAACACTGAAGCTTTCTTT,CASSPGGGLNTEAFF
TRBJ1-2,once,.,TRBV23-1,TGCGCCAGCAGTCAAGGGGGCTCTGGTGGCTACACCTTC,CASSQGGSGGYTF
TRBJ1-1,.,.,TRBV6-4,TGTGCCAGCAAACCGGGACGGGACACTGAAGCTTTCTTT,CASKPGRDTEAFF
TRBJ1-6,once,.,TRBV18,TGTGCCAGCTCACCCATGGACGAGACTTCACCCCTCCACTTT,CASSPMDETSPLHF
TRBJ1-2,.,.,TRBV30,TGTGCCTGGAGTAGGGAAGAGGGGGAGAACTATGGCTACACCTTC,CAWSREEGENYGYTF
TRBJ1-3,.,TRBD1,TRBV6-6,TGTGCCAGCCATAGGGTAGGGGGCCAAGACACCATATATTTT,CASHRVGGQDTIYF
TRBJ1-5,.,.,TRBV6-6,TGTGCCAGCATGCGTGGTTCAGGACTTCAAAATCAGCCCCAGCATTTT,CASMRGSGLQNQPQHF
TRBJ2-2,.,TRBD1,TRBV6-5,TGTGCCAGCCGAGGACAGGGGAGCACCGGGGAGCTGTTTTTT,CASRGQGSTGELFF
TRBJ1-3,.,.,TRBV7-9,TGTGCCAGCAGCTTAATCGGAGGAGCCGGAAACACCATATATTTT,CASSLIGGAGNTIYF
TRBJ1-5,.,TRBD1,TRBV19,TGTGCCAGTAGTATAGGGTACAGGGGCGGCAATCAGCCCCAGCATTTT,CASSIGYRGGNQPQHF
TRBJ1-2,.,TRBD1,TRBV9,TGTGCCAGCAACCTGGACAGGGGGCGCATCGCTTATGGCTACACCTTC,CASNLDRGRIAYGYTF
TRBJ2-5,.,.,TRBV19,TGTGCCAGTAGTATAGGGAAGGGCCTTACTGGGACCCAGTACTTC,CASSIGKGLTGTQYF
TRBJ1-1,.,.,TRBV7-9,TGTGCCAGCAGCTTAGGTGGGGCCATGAACACTGAAGCTTTCTTT,CASSLGGAMNTEAFF
TRBJ2-7,.,TRBD1,TRBV11-1,TGTGCCAGCAGCCCCGGACAGGGCTACGAGCAGTACTTC,CASSPGQGYEQYF
TRBJ2-7,.,.,TRBV12-3/TRBV12-4,TGTGCCAGCAGTTTAGCAGGCGGGGAGCAGTACTTC,CASSLAGGEQYF
TRBJ2-3,.,.,TRBV29-1,TGCAGCGTTGCCTTGGGGGGGGGCAGAGATACGCAGTATTTT,CSVALGGGRDTQYF
TRBJ1-6,.,.,TRBV5-1,TGCGCCAGCAGCTTATCGATAGGGAATTCACCCCTCCACTTT,CASSLSIGNSPLHF
TRBJ2-7,.,.,TRBV19,TGTGCCAGACATCCGGGGCCGTCCTACGAGCAGTACTTC,CARHPGPSYEQYF
TRBJ2-2,.,.,TRBV7-2,TGTGCCAGCAGCCCCCTCGGCCCCTCGGGCGGGGAGCTGTTTTTT,CASSPLGPSGGELFF
TRBJ2-4,.,.,TRBV15,TGTGCCACCAGCAGAGACTTAGGGGTGACCAAAAACATTCAGTACTTC,CATSRDLGVTKNIQYF
TRBJ1-1,.,.,TRBV6-6,TGTGCCAGCAGTGACTCGACAGCGAACACTGAAGCTTTCTTT,CASSDSTANTEAFF
TRBJ2-1,once,.,TRBV27,TGTGCCAGCAGTTTAATAGGCAGCTCCAATGAGCAGTTCTTC,CASSLIGSSNEQFF
TRBJ2-1,few,.,TRBV5-1,TGCGCCAGCAGCCTCCAGGATGAGCAGTTCTTC,CASSLQDEQFF
TRBJ2-2,.,TRBD2,TRBV7-6,TGTGCCAGCAGCCCAACGCCAAAGCGGGGAGGCACCGGGGAGCTGTTTTTT,CASSPTPKRGGTGELFF